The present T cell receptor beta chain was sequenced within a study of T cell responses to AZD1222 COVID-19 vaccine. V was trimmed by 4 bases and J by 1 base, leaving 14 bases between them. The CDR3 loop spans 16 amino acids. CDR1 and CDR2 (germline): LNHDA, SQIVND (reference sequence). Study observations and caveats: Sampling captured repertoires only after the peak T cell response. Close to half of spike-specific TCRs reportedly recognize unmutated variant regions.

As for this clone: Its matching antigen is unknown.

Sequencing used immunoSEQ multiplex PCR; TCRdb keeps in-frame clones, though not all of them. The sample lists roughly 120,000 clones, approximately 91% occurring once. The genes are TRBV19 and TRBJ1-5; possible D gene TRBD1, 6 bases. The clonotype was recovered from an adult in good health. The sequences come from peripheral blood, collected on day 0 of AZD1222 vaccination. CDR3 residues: CASSTFPRGSNQPQHF. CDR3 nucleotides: TGTGCCAGTAGTACCTTCCCCAGGGGAAGCAATCAGCCCCAGCATTTT.